One sample yielded the 30 T cell receptor beta chains listed below, sequenced in a study of blood T cell repertoires in COVID-19. The table came from immunoSEQ multiplex PCR; TCRdb's copy has only in-frame clones and leaves some out. The data hold about 170,000 clones, with about four fifths observed a single time. The sample comprised peripheral blood. Every receptor here comes from a woman of 80 years or more with active or convalescent COVID-19.

The chain has TRBV5-1 and TRBJ2-7, with D possibly being TRBD2 (5 bases). With 4 bases removed from V and 1 base from J, the gap between germline ends came to 15 bases. The germline V gene has CDR1 SGHRS and CDR2 YFSETQ. The CDR3 sequence is 15 residues long. The CDR3 region is CASSREGGLSYEQYF. The CDR3 coding sequence is TGCGCCAGCAGCCGTGAAGGCGGGCTATCCTACGAGCAGTACTTC.

The count of this clone is one. The rearrangement links TRBV30 to TRBJ1-5; no clear D. The V end lost 0 bases, the J end lost 7 bases, and 10 bases lay between the germline ends. This CDR3 contains 13 residues. Germline V gene data show CDR1 as GTSNPN and CDR2 as SVGIG (reference sequence). The CDR3 DNA follows: TGTGCCTGGAGTGTTAGAGGGAGACAGCCCCAGCATTTT. Translated, it gives CAWSVRGRQPQHF.

On this clone: This sample also contains other DNA sequences that code for the same CDR3. This chain links TRBV5-4 with TRBJ2-1, with 13 bases aligning to TRBD2. The CDR3 is 16 residues long. Germline V gives CDR1 SGHNT, CDR2 YYREEE (reference sequence). Trimming cost V 0 bases and J 4 bases; bases outside gene matches: 1. CDR3 nucleotides: TGTGCCAGCAGCTTGGCGGGACTAGCGGGATACAATGAGCAGTTCTTC. The encoded protein is CASSLAGLAGYNEQFF.

The genes are TRBV29-1 and TRBJ1-1; 12 positions agree with TRBD1. CDR1 and CDR2 (germline): SQVTM, ANQGSEA. The CDR3 length is 14 residues. J was trimmed by 7 bases and V by 4 bases; bases with no gene match: 7. The CDR3 reads CSVAGGQGAVEAFF. CDR3 sequence (DNA): TGCAGCGTTGCCGGGGGACAGGGGGCGGTTGAAGCTTTCTTT.

The V call is TRBV12-3 or TRBV12-4, the J call TRBJ2-5; D is perhaps TRBD1 (5 bases). Trimming stripped 6 bases from V and 5 bases from J, with 13 bases between. The CDR3 is made up of 13 amino acids. CDR3: CASSLTPGETQYF. CDR3 nucleotides: TGTGCCAGCAGCTTGACCCCAGGGGAGACCCAGTACTTC.

This clone was found many times. This chain joins TRBV11-2 and TRBJ1-1; D not resolved. The CDR3 is 15 amino acids. Germline CDR1 and CDR2: SGHAT and FQNNGV. The V end lost 4 bases, the J end lost 0 bases, and 12 bases lay between the germline ends. CDR3 nucleotide sequence: TGTGCCAGCAGCTCTCCCTCGGGATTGAACACTGAAGCTTTCTTT. Translated, it gives CASSSPSGLNTEAFF. The variable domain in full, with the rest retrieved from reference TRBV11-2 and TRBJ1-1, is EAGVAQSPRYKIIEKRQSVAFWCNPISGHATLYWYQQILGQGPKLLIQFQNNGVVDDSQLPKDRFSAERLKGVDSTLKIQPAKLEDSAVYLCASSSPSGLNTEAFFGQGTRLTVV.

V gene TRBV5-1 combines with J gene TRBJ2-7, with D possibly TRBD2 on 6 matching bases. With 1 base removed from V and 5 bases from J, the gap between germline ends came to 10 bases. The CDR3 covers 13 residues. Germline V gene sequence: CDR1 SGHRS, CDR2 YFSETQ. The DNA of the CDR3 is TGCGCCAGCAGCTTGCCCGGGACTGACGAGCAGTACTTC. The encoded protein is CASSLPGTDEQYF. The whole variable domain, remainder taken from reference TRBV5-1 and TRBJ2-7, is KAGVTQTPRYLIKTRGQQVTLSCSPISGHRSVSWYQQTPGQGLQFLFEYFSETQRNKGNFPGRFSGRQFSNSRSEMNVSTLELGDSALYLCASSLPGTDEQYFGPGTRLTVT.

V is TRBV7-9 and J is TRBJ1-2, with 9 nucleotides matching TRBD1. The germline CDR1 and CDR2 sequences are SEHNR and FQNEAQ (reference sequence). The trim removed 2 bases at V and 1 base at J, leaving 2 bases unmatched. This CDR3 comprises 15 residues. In nucleotides, the CDR3 is TGTGCCAGCAGCTTAAGGGACAGGGATAACTATGGCTACACCTTC. Protein: CASSLRDRDNYGYTF. Full variable domain (outside the CDR3, taken from reference TRBV7-9 and TRBJ1-2): DTGVSQNPRHKITKRGQNVTFRCDPISEHNRLYWYRQTLGQGPEFLTYFQNEAQLEKSRLLSDRFSAERPKGSFSTLEIQRTEQGDSAMYLCASSLRDRDNYGYTFGSGTRLTVV.

The chain carries TRBV12-3 or TRBV12-4 and TRBJ2-5, with D possibly TRBD1 on 5 matching bases. The CDR3 is made up of 13 amino acids. Deletions cut 6 bases from V and 1 base from J, with 9 bases between. As DNA, the CDR3 is TGTGCCAGCAGCGACAGATCCCAAGAGACCCAGTACTTC. Translation gives CASSDRSQETQYF.

V is TRBV11-2 and J is TRBJ2-5; D may be TRBD2 (5 bases). The CDR3 runs 13 residues. Germline CDR1 is SGHAT and CDR2 is FQNNGV. V was clipped by 5 bases and J by 1 base, with 8 bases between them. CDR3 region: CASSRTFQETQYF. In DNA, the CDR3 is TGTGCCAGCAGCCGGACTTTCCAAGAGACCCAGTACTTC.

The chain joins TRBV7-2 to TRBJ1-1; no clear D gene. Germline lookup yields CDR1 SGHTA and CDR2 FQGNSA. The CDR3 length is 11 residues. Trimming pared 5 bases from V and 3 bases from J, leaving 4 bases between. The chain's CDR3 is CASSPYTEAFF. CDR3 nucleotides: TGTGCCAGCAGCCCTTACACTGAAGCTTTCTTT.

The chain links TRBV21-1 to TRBJ1-1; TRBD1 is the table's D call and was not checked against the DNA. TRBV21-1 is recorded as a pseudogene. CDR3 length: 17 amino acids. The CDR3 loop reads CASSKARQGRSNTEAFF. The CDR3 region has the DNA TGTGCCAGCAGCAAAGCTCGACAGGGAAGGAGTAACACTGAAGCTTTCTTT.

The chain employs TRBV5-1 and TRBJ2-2; possible D gene TRBD2, 6 bases. The germline V gene has CDR1 SGHRS and CDR2 YFSETQ. CDR3 length equals 16 residues. The V gene lost 1 base and the J gene lost 1 base, with 11 bases spanning the gap. The CDR3, as DNA: TGCGCCAGCAGCTTGCAGGGAGGACGGAACACCGGGGAGCTGTTTTTT. It specifies CASSLQGGRNTGELFF. The entire variable domain, with the rest obtained from reference TRBV5-1 and TRBJ2-2, is as follows: KAGVTQTPRYLIKTRGQQVTLSCSPISGHRSVSWYQQTPGQGLQFLFEYFSETQRNKGNFPGRFSGRQFSNSRSEMNVSTLELGDSALYLCASSLQGGRNTGELFFGEGSRLTVL.

This clone was found a few times. J is TRBJ2-7 and V is TRBV9; 9 bases fit TRBD2. CDR3 size: 15 residues. Germline lookup yields CDR1 SGDLS and CDR2 YYNGEE. V lost 5 bases, J lost 6 bases, and 12 bases stayed unmatched. For the CDR3, the DNA is TGTGCCAGCAGTGTGACTAGCGGATCTCCTACCGAGCAGTACTTC. Protein product: CASSVTSGSPTEQYF.

The chain has TRBV7-2 and TRBJ2-7; D remains unclear. Germline values: CDR1 SGHTA, CDR2 FQGNSA. V lost 1 base and J 3 bases, leaving 10 bases between the germline ends. This CDR3 spans 14 amino acids. The CDR3 protein is CASSLEWAHYEQYF. The DNA for the CDR3 is TGTGCCAGCAGCTTAGAGTGGGCCCACTACGAGCAGTACTTC.

The chain is built from TRBV6-5 and TRBJ1-5; possible D gene TRBD1, 6 bases. Germline loops: CDR1 MNHEY, CDR2 SVGAGI. The CDR3 consists of 14 residues. The V and J ends lost 2 bases and 5 bases respectively, with 10 bases between them. The CDR3 is CASSYGGRDQPQHF. The CDR3 nucleotides read TGTGCCAGCAGTTACGGGGGCAGGGATCAGCCCCAGCATTTT.

The chain couples TRBV6-5 to TRBJ1-6; the D is unclear. CDR3 length equals 13 residues. Trimming stripped 6 bases from V and 8 bases from J, with 11 bases between. The germline V gene has CDR1 MNHEY and CDR2 SVGAGI. The CDR3 spells CASRRSGDSPLHF. In DNA form, the CDR3 reads TGTGCCAGCAGGCGATCCGGTGATTCACCCCTCCACTTT.

On this clone: At one of its ends the junction is not consistent with the germline gene, which may arise from a read error. This chain joins TRBV27 and TRBJ2-7; 10 positions agree with TRBD1. The CDR3 runs to 15 residues. The V gene's germline CDR1 is MNHEY and CDR2 SMNVEV (reference sequence). The CDR3 region is CTSHEFGTGDYEQYF. Here the CDR3 DNA reads TGTACCAGCCACGAGTTCGGGACAGGGGACTACGAGCAGTACTTC.

The chain combines TRBV3-1 (or the pseudogene TRBV3-2) with TRBJ1-3, with unresolved D. Trimming pared 3 bases from V and 1 base from J, leaving 13 bases between. This CDR3 spans 16 amino acids. Germline loops: CDR1 LGHDT, CDR2 YNNKEL (reference sequence). The CDR3 DNA follows: TGTGCCAGCAGCCAGGTTTCGGGTTATTCTGGAAACACCATATATTTT. Translated, it gives CASSQVSGYSGNTIYF.

The genes are TRBV19 and TRBJ2-3, with D uncertain. The germline V and J ends were trimmed by 6 bases and 1 base, with 11 bases remaining between them. This CDR3 has 14 amino acids. Germline CDR1 and CDR2: LNHDA and SQIVND (reference sequence). This CDR3 is CASRIQGGTDTQYF. The CDR3 DNA sequence: TGTGCCAGTAGGATACAAGGAGGCACAGATACGCAGTATTTT.

The chain combines TRBV11-2 with TRBJ2-7; 9 nucleotides match TRBD2. Germline CDR1 and CDR2: SGHAT and FQNNGV. The J segment lost 3 bases and the V segment lost 5 bases, leaving 11 bases of the junction unmatched. The length of the CDR3 is 16 residues. The CDR3: CASSRNSGRPIYEQYF. The DNA for the CDR3 is TGTGCCAGCAGCAGGAACAGCGGGAGGCCCATCTACGAGCAGTACTTC.

The J gene is TRBJ1-5, the V gene TRBV12-5; D may be TRBD1 (5 bases). CDR1 LGHNT and CDR2 FRNRAP come from the germline V gene. CDR3 size: 14 residues. The V end lost 1 base, the J end lost 3 bases, and 7 bases lay between the germline ends. This chain's CDR3 is CASGLGQINQPQHF. The CDR3 DNA sequence: TGTGCTAGTGGTTTGGGACAGATCAATCAGCCCCAGCATTTT.

The rearrangement links TRBV28 to TRBJ1-4; D unclear. This CDR3 spans 12 amino acids. Germline values: CDR1 MDHEN, CDR2 SYDVKM. Deletions cut 4 bases from V and 7 bases from J, with 7 bases between. CDR3 protein: CASSSLREKLFF. DNA for the CDR3: TGTGCCAGCAGTTCCCTTCGTGAAAAACTGTTTTTT.

V is TRBV5-6 and J is TRBJ1-3; D gene uncertain. The V gene's germline CDR1 is SGHDT and CDR2 YYEEEE. This CDR3 region has 15 residues. Trimming cost V 1 base and J 2 bases, with 10 bases left between them. CDR3 nucleotide sequence: TGTGCCAGCAGCTTGACGTCCGGTGCTGGAAACACCATATATTTT. Its translation: CASSLTSGAGNTIYF.

The chain links TRBV6-1 to TRBJ1-5; the D is unclear. V shed 0 bases and J shed 0 bases, with 9 bases lying between them. CDR3 length: 16 amino acids. The germline V gene has CDR1 MNHNS and CDR2 SASEGT. The CDR3 coding sequence is TGTGCCAGCAGTGAAGCAAGCACCCATAGCAATCAGCCCCAGCATTTT. Translated, it gives CASSEASTHSNQPQHF.

The chain combines TRBV2 with TRBJ2-5; no firm D call. There are 12 residues in the CDR3. Germline CDR1 is SNHLY and CDR2 is FYNNEI. V was shortened by 5 bases and J by 5 bases, with 9 bases between the two germline ends. This chain's CDR3 is CASSLLAETQYF. The CDR3 nucleotides are TGTGCCAGCAGTCTCTTAGCCGAGACCCAGTACTTC.

As concerns this clone: The sample holds other DNA sequences that translate to the same CDR3. The chain combines TRBV5-1 with TRBJ2-3; perhaps TRBD1 as D (5 bases). V lost 4 bases, J lost 2 bases, and 11 bases lay in between. Germline-derived CDR1 and CDR2 are SGHRS and YFSETQ. The CDR3 is 14 residues long. The CDR3 region has the DNA TGCGCCAGCAGCCGAGACAGCTCCACAGATACGCAGTATTTT. Amino acid sequence: CASSRDSSTDTQYF.

The chain combines TRBV5-6 with TRBJ1-2; possibly TRBD1 for D (6 bases). CDR1 and CDR2 (germline): SGHDT, YYEEEE. This CDR3 spans 15 amino acids. Between the trimmed V and J ends, which lost 2 bases and 8 bases, there was a span of 19 bases. The CDR3 DNA reads TGTGCCAGCAGCTTTAAACAGGGATGGGGGTACGGCTACACCTTC. Translation: CASSFKQGWGYGYTF.

This clone was counted only a few times. This chain links TRBV25-1 with TRBJ2-5; TRBD1 matches 8 bases. V shed 4 bases and J 5 bases; nucleotides not matched to a gene: 9. The germline V gene has CDR1 MGHDK and CDR2 SYGVNS. This CDR3 spans 15 amino acids. This CDR3 reads CASSAPTGAGETQYF. In nucleotides, the CDR3 is TGTGCCAGCAGTGCTCCGACAGGGGCAGGGGAGACCCAGTACTTC. The complete variable domain, with remaining parts taken from reference TRBV25-1 and TRBJ2-5, reads EADIYQTPRYLVIGTGKKITLECSQTMGHDKMYWYQQDPGMELHLIHYSYGVNSTEKGDLSSESTVSRIRTEHFPLTLESARPSHTSQYLCASSAPTGAGETQYFGPGTRLLVL.

This clone has just a few counts. The CDR3 spells CASSEVQGALGGYTF. As DNA, the CDR3 is TGTGCCAGCAGTGAGGTACAGGGGGCTCTGGGTGGCTACACCTTC. This chain connects TRBV2 to TRBJ1-2; 9 nucleotides align to TRBD1. The CDR3 has 15 residues. CDR1 and CDR2 (germline): SNHLY, FYNNEI. Trimming took 3 bases from V and 7 from J; bases not matched to a gene: 9.